This T cell receptor beta chain was recorded in a study of T cells in Graves' hyperthyroidism and ophthalmopathy. For ophthalmopathy patients, the Clinical Activity Score was at least 3 and the NOSPECS grade at least 4; duration was under 3 months. Used for diagnoses were clinical symptoms, serum thyroxine and TRAb, thyroid ultrasound and orbital computed tomography. CDR3 length equals 14 residues. V lost 7 bases, J lost 2 bases, and 13 bases lay in between. CDR1 is KGHDR, CDR2 SFDVKD, per germline. TCR beta CDR3 regions were amplified from RNA transcripts. A first-round RT-PCR of the TCR CDR3 used the HTBI primer set. Each CDR3 protein is one row after TCRdb ran MiXCR on the multiplex PCR reads. This table holds 550,000 to 600,000 distinct CDR3 sequences, 12% to 15% found once. This clonotype has a count of ten or more.

This clonotype was obtained from a woman aged 18-29 years with Graves' ophthalmopathy. Sequencing input: blood. The chain links TRBV24-1 to TRBJ2-5; TRBD2 might be the D (7 bases). The CDR3 DNA reads TGTGCCACCAGCGGGGCGGGGGCACAAGAGACCCAGTACTTC. Translation gives CATSGAGAQETQYF.